The sequence of this T cell receptor (beta chain) was determined in a study of T cell responses to AZD1222 COVID-19 vaccine. Clones were sequenced by immunoSEQ multiplex PCR, and TCRdb holds only the in-frame ones, with some missing. The sample contains about 54,000 clones, 86% of which appear only once. Germline assignment: CDR1 SGHTA and CDR2 FQGNSA. Deletions cut 1 base from V and 8 bases from J, with 14 bases between. This CDR3 region has 15 residues. The source material was peripheral blood, sampled 28 days after the second AZD1222 dose. The receptor's source is an adult who received the AZD1222 COVID-19 vaccine. This chain links TRBV7-2 with TRBJ1-4; D is unresolved. The CDR3 bases are TGTGCCAGCAGCTTAGGTGCCGGGCCCGGCGAAAAACTGTTTTTT. Protein sequence: CASSLGAGPGEKLFF.